These 23 T cell receptor beta chains originate from one sample sequenced in a study of radiation and T cells in renal cell carcinoma. The protocol was immunoSEQ multiplex PCR, while the TCRdb copy is restricted to in-frame clones and leaves out a portion. The sample lists around 77,000 clones, approximately 87% occurring once. Indicated time point: blood 4 weeks post-SBRT, at nephrectomy. Indicated treatment: 15 Gy SBRT to primary tumor, nephrectomy 4 weeks later. Material: blood, obtained from a patient whose treatment included radiotherapy and nephrectomy. These receptors all stem from a woman aged 55-69 years with renal cell carcinoma.

This chain connects TRBV13 to TRBJ2-3; 11 bases agree with TRBD2. Trimming at V came to 6 bases and at J to 5 bases, leaving 13 bases not matched to a gene. The CDR3 runs to 17 residues. Germline CDR1 and CDR2: PRHDT and FYEKMQ (reference sequence). CDR3 amino acids: CASSFSGLAGRGDTQYF. The CDR3 DNA is TGTGCCAGCAGTTTCAGCGGACTAGCGGGCCGGGGAGATACGCAGTATTTT.

The rearrangement links TRBV27 to TRBJ1-5, with 12 bases that match TRBD1. Germline assignment: CDR1 MNHEY and CDR2 SMNVEV (reference sequence). This CDR3 comprises 19 residues. The V segment lost 6 bases and the J segment 2 bases; nucleotides outside the gene matches: 14. In DNA form, the CDR3 reads TGTGCCAGCAGCGCCCTAGGGACAGGGGGCCTTGATGGCAATCAGCCCCAGCATTTT. It encodes CASSALGTGGLDGNQPQHF.

V and J are TRBV7-2 and TRBJ2-3; no reliable D call. Germline V CDR1 and CDR2: SGHTA, FQGNSA. The CDR3 runs 15 residues. The V end lost 3 bases, the J end lost 4 bases, and 14 bases lay between the germline ends. CDR3 loop: CASSFPSPGPDTQYF. Here the CDR3 DNA reads TGTGCCAGCAGCTTTCCGAGTCCCGGACCAGATACGCAGTATTTT.

J is TRBJ1-2 and V is TRBV19; D is uncertain. Germline V gene lookup returns CDR1 LNHDA and CDR2 SQIVND (reference sequence). This CDR3 contains 15 residues. V dropped 4 bases and J dropped 6 bases, with 18 bases sitting between them. This chain's CDR3 is CASSTAATAVHGYTF. DNA for the CDR3: TGTGCCAGTAGTACTGCAGCCACTGCAGTCCATGGCTACACCTTC.

V is TRBV2 and J is TRBJ1-5, with D possibly matching TRBD1 (6 bases). Germline V gene sequence: CDR1 SNHLY, CDR2 FYNNEI. Trimming took 5 bases from V and 3 from J, leaving 11 bases between them. The CDR3 totals 14 residues. The CDR3 here is CASSPTGLNQPQHF. CDR3 nucleotide sequence: TGTGCCAGCAGTCCTACAGGGCTCAATCAGCCCCAGCATTTT.

This sequence joins TRBV30 and TRBJ2-7; D gene unclear. Germline CDR1 is GTSNPN and CDR2 is SVGIG (reference sequence). The CDR3 runs to 12 residues. Deletions cut 0 bases from V and 4 bases from J, with 7 bases between. CDR3 DNA: TGTGCCTGGAGTGTTAAGAGGTACGAGCAGTACTTC. Translation: CAWSVKRYEQYF.

This clone was picked up a small number of times. J is TRBJ1-1 and V is TRBV5-6, with no clear D. CDR3 length: 14 amino acids. The germline V and J ends were trimmed by 1 base and 5 bases, with 12 bases remaining between them. CDR1 SGHDT and CDR2 YYEEEE come from the germline V gene. The CDR3, as DNA: TGTGCCAGCAGCTTGTCAACTCTGATAACTGAAGCTTTCTTT. Amino acid sequence: CASSLSTLITEAFF. Full variable domain (rest looked up from reference TRBV5-6 and TRBJ1-1): DAGVTQSPTHLIKTRGQQVTLRCSPKSGHDTVSWYQQALGQGPQFIFQYYEEEERQRGNFPDRFSGHQFPNYSSELNVNALLLGDSALYLCASSLSTLITEAFFGQGTRLTVV.

V usage is TRBV19 and J usage is TRBJ2-1; 8 nucleotides agree with TRBD2. The trim removed 7 bases at V and 7 bases at J, leaving 6 bases unmatched. The CDR3 runs to 13 residues. Germline V gives CDR1 LNHDA, CDR2 SQIVND (reference sequence). The CDR3 DNA sequence: TGTGCCAGTAACTTAGCGGGATGGAATGAGCAGTTCTTC. This codes for CASNLAGWNEQFF.

This sequence joins TRBV5-4 and TRBJ1-1; possibly TRBD1 for D (6 bases). Germline V gene sequence: CDR1 SGHNT, CDR2 YYREEE (reference sequence). Trimming removed 4 bases at V and 1 base at J, with 14 bases between. The CDR3 totals 15 residues. The CDR3: CASSLNRDKNTEAFF. The CDR3 DNA reads TGTGCCAGCAGCCTTAACCGGGACAAGAACACTGAAGCTTTCTTT.

The rearrangement uses TRBV6-1 and TRBJ2-1, with a possible D match to TRBD2 (7 bases). The CDR3 is 15 amino acids. V lost 7 bases and J 5 bases, leaving 18 bases between the germline ends. Germline assignment: CDR1 MNHNS and CDR2 SASEGT. The CDR3 loop reads CASTRNGGPNNEQFF. Here the CDR3 DNA reads TGTGCCAGCACTAGAAACGGGGGGCCTAACAATGAGCAGTTCTTC.

The chain carries TRBV7-2 and TRBJ1-1; maybe TRBD1 (6 bases). Germline CDR1 reads SGHTA; CDR2 reads FQGNSA. This CDR3 spans 14 amino acids. Trimming removed 5 bases from V and 4 bases from J, with 14 bases in between. The DNA of the CDR3 is TGTGCCAGCAGCGCCCGTCACAGGGTCACTGAAGCTTTCTTT. This sequence encodes CASSARHRVTEAFF. The whole variable domain, remainder taken from reference TRBV7-2 and TRBJ1-1, is GAGVSQSPSNKVTEKGKDVELRCDPISGHTALYWYRQSLGQGLEFLIYFQGNSAPDKSGLPSDRFSAERTGGSVSTLTIQRTQQEDSAVYLCASSARHRVTEAFFGQGTRLTVV.

V gene TRBV11-1 combines with J gene TRBJ2-5; perhaps TRBD1 as D (6 bases). The CDR3 is 15 residues long. In germline, CDR1 is SGHAT, CDR2 FQDESV (reference sequence). Trimming took 1 base from V and 2 from J, leaving 11 bases between them. CDR3 sequence: CASSLGGTFQETQYF. As DNA, the CDR3 is TGTGCCAGCAGCTTAGGGGGGACATTTCAAGAGACCCAGTACTTC. The complete variable domain, with remaining parts taken from reference TRBV11-1 and TRBJ2-5, reads EAEVAQSPRYKITEKSQAVAFWCDPISGHATLYWYRQILGQGPELLVQFQDESVVDDSQLPKDRFSAERLKGVDSTLKIQPAELGDSAMYLCASSLGGTFQETQYFGPGTRLLVL.

The chain combines TRBV7-2 with TRBJ2-2; 8 nucleotides match TRBD1. With 5 bases clipped from V and 4 bases from J, the junction kept 9 bases outside the gene matches. This CDR3 comprises 16 residues. The germline CDR1 and CDR2 sequences are SGHTA and FQGNSA. CDR3 amino acids: CASSLLGTGGTGELFF. In DNA form, the CDR3 reads TGTGCCAGCAGCCTCCTGGGGACAGGTGGCACCGGGGAGCTGTTTTTT.

On this clone: One junction end disagrees with the germline gene, perhaps due to a read error. The chain links TRBV7-9 to TRBJ2-1, with 7 bases lining up with TRBD2. CDR3 size: 13 residues. Germline V lookup: CDR1 SEHNR, CDR2 FQNEAQ (reference sequence). The CDR3 coding sequence is TGTGCCAGCAGCTTAGACCAGGCCAGGGAGGGTCTCTTC. Translation gives CASSLDQAREGLF. Complete variable domain (other parts from reference TRBV7-9 and TRBJ2-1): DTGVSQNPRHKITKRGQNVTFRCDPISEHNRLYWYRQTLGQGPEFLTYFQNEAQLEKSRLLSDRFSAERPKGSFSTLEIQRTEQGDSAMYLCASSLDQAREGLFGPGTRLTVL.

V usage is TRBV25-1 and J usage is TRBJ2-7; D perhaps matches TRBD2 (6 bases). V gave up 3 bases and J gave up 2 bases, with 11 bases separating them. The CDR3 covers 14 residues. CDR1 and CDR2 (germline): MGHDK, SYGVNS. CDR3 protein: CASSDRGLPYEQYF. In DNA form, the CDR3 reads TGTGCCAGCAGTGATAGGGGACTCCCCTACGAGCAGTACTTC.

The rearrangement joins TRBV2 to TRBJ2-2, with D possibly matching TRBD1 (6 bases). Per germline, CDR1 SNHLY and CDR2 FYNNEI. V lost 8 bases to trimming and J lost 1 base, with 11 bases between them. There are 14 residues in the CDR3. This CDR3 is CASLQGGNTGELFF. CDR3 nucleotide sequence: TGTGCCAGCCTCCAAGGGGGGAACACCGGGGAGCTGTTTTTT.

The J gene is TRBJ2-2, the V gene TRBV29-1, with D possibly TRBD1 on 5 matching bases. CDR1 SQVTM and CDR2 ANQGSEA come from the germline V gene. Trimming left V 4 bases short and J 2 bases short, with 11 bases between. The CDR3 runs to 14 residues. The CDR3 protein is CSVVSRANTGELFF. The CDR3 nucleotides are TGCAGCGTTGTTAGCAGGGCTAACACCGGGGAGCTGTTTTTT.

The chain combines TRBV11-2 with TRBJ1-2; D remains unclear. The V end lost 1 base, the J end lost 0 bases, and 3 bases lay between the germline ends. The CDR3 spans 13 residues. Germline-derived CDR1 and CDR2 are SGHAT and FQNNGV. The CDR3: CASSLGSNYGYTF. CDR3 bases: TGTGCCAGCAGCTTAGGCTCTAACTATGGCTACACCTTC. The variable domain in full, with the rest retrieved from reference TRBV11-2 and TRBJ1-2, is EAGVAQSPRYKIIEKRQSVAFWCNPISGHATLYWYQQILGQGPKLLIQFQNNGVVDDSQLPKDRFSAERLKGVDSTLKIQPAKLEDSAVYLCASSLGSNYGYTFGSGTRLTVV.

The chain recombines TRBV7-9 with TRBJ2-2, with D perhaps matching TRBD1 or TRBD2 (5 bases each). This CDR3 is 17 amino acids long. Trimming took 4 bases from V and 5 from J, leaving 20 bases between them. CDR1 is SEHNR and CDR2 is FQNEAQ in the germline V gene (reference sequence). Written as DNA, the CDR3 is TGTGCCAGCAGCTACTCAGGTGGGGGAGTAGAAACCGGGGAGCTGTTTTTT. It encodes CASSYSGGGVETGELFF.

The chain joins TRBV5-1 to TRBJ2-1; maybe TRBD1 (7 bases). Between the trimmed V and J ends, which lost 4 bases and 6 bases, there was a span of 17 bases. The CDR3 loop spans 15 amino acids. The germline gives CDR1 SGHRS, CDR2 YFSETQ. The chain's CDR3 is CASSVSGGIGNEQFF. The CDR3 DNA is TGCGCCAGCAGCGTTTCAGGGGGGATTGGCAATGAGCAGTTCTTC.

V is TRBV6-1 and J is TRBJ1-1; 7 nucleotides align to TRBD1. The CDR3 is 13 residues long. In germline, CDR1 is MNHNS, CDR2 SASEGT. J gave up 3 bases and V 8 bases, and 6 bases lay outside the gene matches. This chain's CDR3 is CASQQGSDTEAFF. CDR3 nucleotides: TGTGCCAGCCAACAGGGGTCGGACACTGAAGCTTTCTTT.

The CDR3 region is CASSVGTGPSPLHF. CDR3 in DNA: TGTGCCAGCAGCGTCGGGACCGGGCCTTCACCCCTCCACTTT. The chain couples TRBV9 to TRBJ1-6; TRBD1 is a possible D gene (5 bases). Trimming shortened V by 2 bases and J by 9 bases, and 12 bases separated the two germline ends. There are 14 residues in the CDR3. Germline lookup yields CDR1 SGDLS and CDR2 YYNGEE.

V gene TRBV6-1 combines with J gene TRBJ1-2; no firm D call. V lost 6 bases and J 1 base, leaving 9 bases between the germline ends. This CDR3 has 13 amino acids. CDR1 and CDR2 from the germline V gene are MNHNS and SASEGT. The CDR3 here is CASRITDNYGYTF. CDR3 DNA: TGTGCCAGCAGGATAACGGATAACTATGGCTACACCTTC.